Presented here are 19 T cell receptor beta chains from one specimen sequenced in a study of T cells in tuberculosis. This table comes from immunoSEQ multiplex PCR, and its TCRdb copy is limited to in-frame clones, with some not included. The sample has 20,000 to 25,000 clones; roughly nine tenths are singletons. The specimen sequenced was PBMCs. All receptors come from a donor between 10 and 35 years old with latent tuberculosis or without tuberculosis infection. Some clones in this sample may be carry-over from other donors' samples.

The chain recombines TRBV19 with TRBJ2-7; 8 nucleotides match TRBD2. This CDR3 has 16 residues. After removal of 3 bases from V and 4 bases from J, the junction contained 11 bases not matched to a gene. The germline V gene has CDR1 LNHDA and CDR2 SQIVND (reference sequence). CDR3: CASSISSGFLIYEQYF. The CDR3 region has the DNA TGTGCCAGTAGTATTTCTAGCGGGTTTTTAATTTACGAGCAGTACTTC.

The rearrangement uses TRBV2 and TRBJ1-5, with D unclear. Germline V CDR1 and CDR2: SNHLY, FYNNEI. Trimming stripped 0 bases from V and 0 bases from J, with 6 bases between. CDR3 size: 15 residues. The CDR3 nucleotides read TGTGCCAGCAGTGAAGCGCGGGGTAGCAATCAGCCCCAGCATTTT. This sequence encodes CASSEARGSNQPQHF.

V usage is TRBV6-5 and J usage is TRBJ1-2, with 7 bases identical to TRBD1. The CDR3 runs 14 residues. Germline CDR1 MNHEY, CDR2 SVGAGI. The trim removed 2 bases at V and 4 bases at J, leaving 4 bases unmatched. DNA of the CDR3: TGTGCCAGCAGTTACCGGGACAGAGGCTATGGCTACACCTTC. Its protein product is CASSYRDRGYGYTF.

The chain combines TRBV2 with TRBJ2-2; possibly TRBD2 for D (5 bases). This CDR3 comprises 18 residues. In germline, CDR1 is SNHLY, CDR2 FYNNEI. Trimming took 6 bases from V and 2 from J, leaving 22 bases between them. The CDR3 sequence: CASSPTLPAGANTGELFF. In DNA form, the CDR3 reads TGTGCCAGCAGCCCCACTTTACCTGCGGGCGCTAACACCGGGGAGCTGTTTTTT.

V is TRBV6-1 and J is TRBJ2-7; 7 nucleotides match TRBD1. The CDR3 spans 16 residues. Losses at the gene ends were 0 bases for V and 4 bases for J; bases not matched to a gene: 9. CDR1 and CDR2 from the germline V gene are MNHNS and SASEGT. The CDR3, as DNA: TGTGCCAGCAGTGAAGCGGCAGGGGGTGGGTGGTACGAGCAGTACTTC. It encodes CASSEAAGGGWYEQYF.

The genes are TRBV18 and TRBJ2-3, with D perhaps matching TRBD1 (6 bases). The V gene's germline CDR1 is KGHSH and CDR2 LQKENI. The CDR3 is 13 residues long. Trimming removed 3 bases at V and 4 bases at J, with 8 bases between. CDR3 DNA: TGTGCCAGCTCACCTGCAGGGGCAGATACGCAGTATTTT. Encoded protein: CASSPAGADTQYF. Based on the CDR3 plus reference TRBV18 and TRBJ2-3, the full variable domain is NAGVMQNPRHLVRRRGQEARLRCSPMKGHSHVYWYRQLPEEGLKFMVYLQKENIIDESGMPKERFSAEFPKEGPSILRIQQVVRGDSAAYFCASSPAGADTQYFGPGTRLTVL.

V usage is TRBV6-4 and J usage is TRBJ2-2, with D possibly being TRBD2 (6 bases). The CDR3 loop spans 14 amino acids. With 4 bases removed from V and 5 bases from J, the gap between germline ends came to 11 bases. CDR1 and CDR2 from the germline V gene are MRHNA and SNTAGT. DNA for the CDR3: TGTGCCAGCAGTGGGCTAGCGACGACCGGGGAGCTGTTTTTT. This encodes CASSGLATTGELFF.

The chain uses TRBV29-1 and TRBJ2-1; D is unclear. V lost 5 bases and J lost 6, with 8 bases in between. The germline V gene encodes CDR1 SQVTM and CDR2 ANQGSEA. The CDR3 runs to 11 residues. The CDR3 loop reads CSVTMLNEQFF. DNA for the CDR3: TGCAGCGTTACAATGCTCAATGAGCAGTTCTTC.

This clone has a single count. The chain employs TRBV6-6 and TRBJ2-7; 7 bases align to TRBD1. The V segment lost 10 bases and the J segment 7 bases; nucleotides outside the gene matches: 7. The V gene's germline CDR1 is MNHNY and CDR2 SVGAGI (reference sequence). CDR3 length: 11 amino acids. As DNA, the CDR3 is TGTGCCACGAGAGGGGGCGCTGAGCAGTACTTC. Translation: CATRGGAEQYF.

This rearrangement joins TRBV6-4 to TRBJ2-6; no clear D gene. Trimming stripped 2 bases from V and 4 bases from J, with 6 bases between. Germline V gene data show CDR1 as MRHNA and CDR2 as SNTAGT. This CDR3 is 14 amino acids long. The CDR3 sequence is CASSDDIGANVLTF. CDR3 in DNA: TGTGCCAGCAGTGACGACATAGGGGCCAACGTCCTGACTTTC.

The CDR3, as DNA: TGTGCCAGCAGCTCCTTACTACGCCCGGGCTACACCTTC. Its protein product is CASSSLLRPGYTF. J is TRBJ1-2 and V is TRBV11-2; D is unresolved. This CDR3 region has 13 residues. Germline CDR1 is SGHAT and CDR2 is FQNNGV. The V gene lost 4 bases and the J gene lost 8 bases, with 14 bases spanning the gap.

The rearrangement joins TRBV7-9 to TRBJ2-1; the match to TRBD2 covers 11 bases. This CDR3 is built from 17 residues. Germline trimming cut 5 bases from V and 4 bases from J; bases unmatched to any gene: 10. Germline lookup yields CDR1 SEHNR and CDR2 FQNEAQ (reference sequence). CDR3 bases: TGTGCCAGCAGCCCCCCTAGCGGGAGGATGTTGTACAATGAGCAGTTCTTC. This translates into CASSPPSGRMLYNEQFF.

V and J are TRBV10-3 and TRBJ1-5; a weak D match, TRBD1 (6 bases). Germline values: CDR1 ENHRY, CDR2 SYGVKD. V lost 4 bases, J lost 2 bases, and 18 bases lay in between. The CDR3 extends over 17 amino acids. CDR3 sequence (DNA): TGTGCCATCAGTGCTCAGGGGTCTACCCCTGGCAATCAGCCCCAGCATTTT. Amino acid sequence: CAISAQGSTPGNQPQHF.

The V and J genes are TRBV6-9 and TRBJ2-7, with D possibly being TRBD2 (5 bases). Germline CDR1 is MNHGY and CDR2 is SVAAGI. Trimming shortened V by 3 bases and J by 0 bases, and 9 bases separated the two germline ends. CDR3 length: 14 residues. The CDR3 region is CASSYPGDSYEQYF. DNA for the CDR3: TGTGCCAGCAGTTACCCCGGGGACTCCTACGAGCAGTACTTC.

The chain carries TRBV5-1 and TRBJ2-7; perhaps TRBD1 as D (5 bases). The CDR3 runs to 14 residues. The V gene's germline CDR1 is SGHRS and CDR2 YFSETQ. Between the trimmed V and J ends, which lost 0 bases and 3 bases, there was a span of 10 bases. The CDR3 DNA reads TGCGCCAGCAGCTTGGACCCCAGGGACTACGAGCAGTACTTC. This translates into CASSLDPRDYEQYF.

This chain joins TRBV14 and TRBJ1-2; TRBD1 is a possible D gene (5 bases). Per germline, CDR1 SGHDN and CDR2 FVKESK. Trimming removed 1 base at V and 2 bases at J, with 17 bases between. This CDR3 contains 17 residues. CDR3 loop: CASSQVRGIGVNYGYTF. In nucleotides, the CDR3 is TGTGCCAGCAGCCAAGTCCGGGGGATCGGAGTGAACTATGGCTACACCTTC.

This clone appeared once. The chain combines TRBV4-1 with TRBJ1-2; 7 bases agree with TRBD1. The V gene's germline CDR1 is MGHRA and CDR2 YSYEKL. This CDR3 is built from 14 residues. J lost 4 bases, V lost 3 bases, and 5 bases had no gene match. The CDR3 loop reads CASSQSTGIYGYTF. The CDR3 DNA is TGCGCCAGCAGCCAGTCGACAGGGATCTATGGCTACACCTTC.

This chain uses TRBV5-4 with TRBJ2-7, with 8 bases that match TRBD1. The CDR3 totals 13 residues. Germline-derived CDR1 and CDR2 are SGHNT and YYREEE (reference sequence). V dropped 1 base and J dropped 11; count of bases not matched to a gene: 8. The CDR3 is CASSLRWGQEEYF. The CDR3 bases are TGTGCCAGCAGCTTGCGATGGGGACAGGAAGAGTACTTC.

J is TRBJ2-3 and V is TRBV6-4; 9 bases fit TRBD1. The CDR3 extends over 15 amino acids. V dropped 3 bases and J dropped 1; count of bases not matched to a gene: 2. The germline V gene encodes CDR1 MRHNA and CDR2 SNTAGT. The CDR3 sequence is CASSETGGGTDTQYF. The CDR3 DNA follows: TGTGCCAGCAGTGAAACAGGGGGCGGCACAGATACGCAGTATTTT.